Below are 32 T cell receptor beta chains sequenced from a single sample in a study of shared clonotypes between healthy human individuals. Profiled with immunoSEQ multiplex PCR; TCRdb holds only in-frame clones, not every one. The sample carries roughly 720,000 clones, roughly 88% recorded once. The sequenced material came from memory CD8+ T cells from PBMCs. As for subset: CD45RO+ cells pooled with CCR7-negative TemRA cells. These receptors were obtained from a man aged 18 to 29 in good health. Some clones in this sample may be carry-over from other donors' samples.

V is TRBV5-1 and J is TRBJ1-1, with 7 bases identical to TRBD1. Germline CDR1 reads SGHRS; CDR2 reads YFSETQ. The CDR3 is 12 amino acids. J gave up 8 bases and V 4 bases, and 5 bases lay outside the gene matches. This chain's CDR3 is CASSIGTAEAFF. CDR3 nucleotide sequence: TGCGCCAGCAGCATAGGGACAGCCGAAGCTTTCTTT.

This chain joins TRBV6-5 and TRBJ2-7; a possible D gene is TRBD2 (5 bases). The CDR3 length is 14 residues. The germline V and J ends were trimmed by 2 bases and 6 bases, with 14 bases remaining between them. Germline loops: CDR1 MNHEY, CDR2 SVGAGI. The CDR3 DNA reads TGTGCCAGCAGTTACGGGGTCGAGGGTGCCGAGCAGTACTTC. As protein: CASSYGVEGAEQYF.

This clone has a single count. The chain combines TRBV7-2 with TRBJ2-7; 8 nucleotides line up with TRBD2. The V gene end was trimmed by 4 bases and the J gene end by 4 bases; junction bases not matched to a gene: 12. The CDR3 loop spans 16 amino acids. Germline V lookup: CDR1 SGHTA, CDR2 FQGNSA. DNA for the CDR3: TGTGCCAGCAGCTGGATCTCCGGGACTAGGGGTTACGAGCAGTACTTC. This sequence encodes CASSWISGTRGYEQYF.

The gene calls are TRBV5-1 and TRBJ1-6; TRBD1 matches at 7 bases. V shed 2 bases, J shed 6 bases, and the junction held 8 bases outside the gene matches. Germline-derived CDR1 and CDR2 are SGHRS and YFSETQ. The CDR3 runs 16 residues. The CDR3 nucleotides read TGCGCCAGCAGCTTATCCCGGGACAGCACTAATTCACCCCTCCACTTT. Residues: CASSLSRDSTNSPLHF.

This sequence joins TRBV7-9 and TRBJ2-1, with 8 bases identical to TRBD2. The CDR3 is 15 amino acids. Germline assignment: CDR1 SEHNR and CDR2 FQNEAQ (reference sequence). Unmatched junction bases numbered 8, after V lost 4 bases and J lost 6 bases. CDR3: CASSSQRESINEQFF. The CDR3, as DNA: TGTGCCAGCAGCTCCCAGCGGGAGTCTATCAATGAGCAGTTCTTC.

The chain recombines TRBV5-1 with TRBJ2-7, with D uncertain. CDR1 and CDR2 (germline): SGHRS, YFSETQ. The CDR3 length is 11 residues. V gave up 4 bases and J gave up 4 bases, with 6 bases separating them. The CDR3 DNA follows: TGCGCCAGCAGCCTCGAATACGAGCAGTACTTC. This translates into CASSLEYEQYF. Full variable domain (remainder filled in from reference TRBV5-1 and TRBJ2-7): KAGVTQTPRYLIKTRGQQVTLSCSPISGHRSVSWYQQTPGQGLQFLFEYFSETQRNKGNFPGRFSGRQFSNSRSEMNVSTLELGDSALYLCASSLEYEQYFGPGTRLTVT.

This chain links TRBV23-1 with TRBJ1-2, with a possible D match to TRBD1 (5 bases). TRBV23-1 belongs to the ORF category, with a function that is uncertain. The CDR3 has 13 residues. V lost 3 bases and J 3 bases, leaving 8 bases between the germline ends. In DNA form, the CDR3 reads TGCGCCAGCAGTCAGCCCAGGGACTATGGCTACACCTTC. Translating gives CASSQPRDYGYTF.

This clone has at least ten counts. The CDR3 protein is CASSEDVASGSLTDTQYF. The DNA of the CDR3 is TGTGCCAGCAGTGAAGATGTGGCTAGCGGGAGCTTGACAGATACGCAGTATTTT. The rearrangement uses TRBV6-1 and TRBJ2-3, with TRBD2 identical over 10 bases. V lost 1 base and J lost 3; bases outside the gene matches: 10. Germline V gives CDR1 MNHNS, CDR2 SASEGT. The CDR3 is 18 residues long.

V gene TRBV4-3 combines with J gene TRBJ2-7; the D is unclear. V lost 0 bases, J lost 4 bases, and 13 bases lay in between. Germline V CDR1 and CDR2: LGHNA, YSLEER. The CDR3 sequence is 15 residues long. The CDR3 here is CASSQELSLWYEQYF. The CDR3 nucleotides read TGCGCCAGCAGCCAAGAGCTGTCACTATGGTACGAGCAGTACTTC.

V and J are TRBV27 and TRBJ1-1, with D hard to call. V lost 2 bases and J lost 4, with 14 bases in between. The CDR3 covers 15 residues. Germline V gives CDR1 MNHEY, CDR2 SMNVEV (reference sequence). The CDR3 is CASSLSISAGTEAFF. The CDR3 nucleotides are TGTGCCAGCAGTTTAAGCATTTCCGCGGGCACTGAAGCTTTCTTT.

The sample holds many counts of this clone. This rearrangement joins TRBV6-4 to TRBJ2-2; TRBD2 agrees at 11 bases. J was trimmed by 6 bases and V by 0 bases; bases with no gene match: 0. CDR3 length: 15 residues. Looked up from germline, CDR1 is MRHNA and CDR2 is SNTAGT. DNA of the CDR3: TGTGCCAGCAGTGACTCACTAGCGGGAGCCGGGGAGCTGTTTTTT. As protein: CASSDSLAGAGELFF.

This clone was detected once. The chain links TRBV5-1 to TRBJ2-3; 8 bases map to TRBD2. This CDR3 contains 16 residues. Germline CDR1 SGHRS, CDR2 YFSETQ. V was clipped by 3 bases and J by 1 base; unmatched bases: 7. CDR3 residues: CASSSERERRTDTQYF. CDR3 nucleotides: TGCGCCAGCAGCTCCGAGCGGGAGCGCCGCACAGATACGCAGTATTTT.

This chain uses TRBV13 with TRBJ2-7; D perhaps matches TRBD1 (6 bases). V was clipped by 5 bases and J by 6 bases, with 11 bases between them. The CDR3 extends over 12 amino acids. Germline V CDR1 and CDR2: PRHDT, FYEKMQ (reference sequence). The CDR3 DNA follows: TGTGCCAGCAGCCCAACAGGGACCGAGCAGTACTTC. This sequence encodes CASSPTGTEQYF.

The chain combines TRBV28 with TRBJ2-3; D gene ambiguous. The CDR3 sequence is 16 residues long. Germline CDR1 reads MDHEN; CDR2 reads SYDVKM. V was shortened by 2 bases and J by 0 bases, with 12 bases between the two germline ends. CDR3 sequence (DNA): TGTGCCAGCAGTTTAAGATTCGCCGGGAGCACAGATACGCAGTATTTT. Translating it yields CASSLRFAGSTDTQYF.

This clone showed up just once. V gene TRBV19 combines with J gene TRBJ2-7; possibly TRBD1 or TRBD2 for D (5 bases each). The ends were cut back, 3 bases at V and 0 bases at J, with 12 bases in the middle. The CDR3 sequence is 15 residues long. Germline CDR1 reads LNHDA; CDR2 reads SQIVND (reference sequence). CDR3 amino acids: CASSMGVPFSYEQYF. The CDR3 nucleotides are TGTGCCAGTAGTATGGGGGTACCTTTCTCCTACGAGCAGTACTTC.

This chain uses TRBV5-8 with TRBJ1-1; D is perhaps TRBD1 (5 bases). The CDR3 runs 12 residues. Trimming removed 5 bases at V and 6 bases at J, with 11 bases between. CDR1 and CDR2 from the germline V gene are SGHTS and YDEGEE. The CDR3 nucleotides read TGTGCCAGCAGGACCGGGACCCCTGAAGCTTTCTTT. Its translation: CASRTGTPEAFF.

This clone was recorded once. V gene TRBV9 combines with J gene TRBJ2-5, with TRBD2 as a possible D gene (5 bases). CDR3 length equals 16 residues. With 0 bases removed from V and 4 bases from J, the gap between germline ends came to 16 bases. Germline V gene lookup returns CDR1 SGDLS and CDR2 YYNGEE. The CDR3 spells CASSVGVARAGETQYF. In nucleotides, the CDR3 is TGTGCCAGCAGCGTAGGGGTAGCGCGTGCGGGAGAGACCCAGTACTTC. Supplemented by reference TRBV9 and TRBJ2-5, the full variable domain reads DSGVTQTPKHLITATGQRVTLRCSPRSGDLSVYWYQQSLDQGLQFLIQYYNGEERAKGNILERFSAQQFPDLHSELNLSSLELGDSALYFCASSVGVARAGETQYFGPGTRLLVL.

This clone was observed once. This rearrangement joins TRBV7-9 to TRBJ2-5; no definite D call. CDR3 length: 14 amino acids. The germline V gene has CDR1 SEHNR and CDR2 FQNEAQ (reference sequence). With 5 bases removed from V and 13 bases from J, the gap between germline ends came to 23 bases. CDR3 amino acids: CASSPARADKPTYF. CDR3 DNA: TGTGCCAGCAGCCCGGCCCGGGCTGACAAACCCACGTACTTC.

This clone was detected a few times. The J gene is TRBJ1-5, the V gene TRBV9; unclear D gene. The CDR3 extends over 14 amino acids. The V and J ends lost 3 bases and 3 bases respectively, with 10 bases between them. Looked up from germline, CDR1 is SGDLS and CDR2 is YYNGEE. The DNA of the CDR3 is TGTGCCAGCAGCGGGGGTACCACCAATCAGCCCCAGCATTTT. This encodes CASSGGTTNQPQHF.

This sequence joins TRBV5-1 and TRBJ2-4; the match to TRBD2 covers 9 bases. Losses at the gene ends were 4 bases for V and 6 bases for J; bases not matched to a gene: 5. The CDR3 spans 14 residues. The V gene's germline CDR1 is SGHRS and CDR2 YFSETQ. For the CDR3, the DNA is TGCGCCAGCAGCAGTGGTAGCGGGAGAAACATTCAGTACTTC. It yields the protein CASSSGSGRNIQYF.

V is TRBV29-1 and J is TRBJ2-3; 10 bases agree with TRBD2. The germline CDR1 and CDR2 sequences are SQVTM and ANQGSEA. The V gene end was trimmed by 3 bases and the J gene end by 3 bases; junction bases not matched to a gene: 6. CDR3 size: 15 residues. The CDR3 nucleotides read TGCAGCGTTGACTCTAGCGGGAGAGGTACAGATACGCAGTATTTT. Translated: CSVDSSGRGTDTQYF.

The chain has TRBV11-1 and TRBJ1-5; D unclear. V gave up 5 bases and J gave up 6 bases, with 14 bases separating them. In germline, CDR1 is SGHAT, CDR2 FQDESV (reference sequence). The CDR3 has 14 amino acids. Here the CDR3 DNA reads TGTGCCAGCAGCCCAAATGGGGTGGGTCAGCCCCAGCATTTT. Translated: CASSPNGVGQPQHF.

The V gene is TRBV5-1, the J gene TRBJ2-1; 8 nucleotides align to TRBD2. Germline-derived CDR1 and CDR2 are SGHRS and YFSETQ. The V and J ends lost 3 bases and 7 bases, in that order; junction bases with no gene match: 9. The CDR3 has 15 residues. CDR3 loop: CASSWSGRGLNEQFF. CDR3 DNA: TGCGCCAGCAGCTGGAGCGGGAGAGGTCTTAATGAGCAGTTCTTC.

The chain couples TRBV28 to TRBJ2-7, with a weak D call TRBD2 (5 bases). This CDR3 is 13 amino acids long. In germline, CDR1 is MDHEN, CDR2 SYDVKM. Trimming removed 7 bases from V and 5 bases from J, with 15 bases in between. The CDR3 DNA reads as TGTGCCAGCATCACGATTGGAGGAAACGAGCAGTACTTC. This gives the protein CASITIGGNEQYF.

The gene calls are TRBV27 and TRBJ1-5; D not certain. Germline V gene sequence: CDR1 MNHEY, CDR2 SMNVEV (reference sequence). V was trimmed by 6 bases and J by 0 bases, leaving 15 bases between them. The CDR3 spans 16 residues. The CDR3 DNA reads TGTGCCAGCAGCCCCGGTGTCCGCTATAGCAATCAGCCCCAGCATTTT. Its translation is CASSPGVRYSNQPQHF.

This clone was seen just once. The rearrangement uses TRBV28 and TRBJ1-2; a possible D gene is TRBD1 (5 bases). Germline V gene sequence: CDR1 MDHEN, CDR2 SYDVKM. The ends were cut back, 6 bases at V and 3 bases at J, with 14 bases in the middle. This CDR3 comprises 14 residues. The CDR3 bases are TGTGCCAGCAGCCAACCCGGGGGTTACTATGGCTACACCTTC. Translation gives CASSQPGGYYGYTF.

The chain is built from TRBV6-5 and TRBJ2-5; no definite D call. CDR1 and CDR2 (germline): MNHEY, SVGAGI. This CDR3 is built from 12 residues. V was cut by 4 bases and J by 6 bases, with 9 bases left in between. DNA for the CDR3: TGTGCCAGCAGTTCTCCCCGACAGACCCAGTACTTC. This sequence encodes CASSSPRQTQYF.

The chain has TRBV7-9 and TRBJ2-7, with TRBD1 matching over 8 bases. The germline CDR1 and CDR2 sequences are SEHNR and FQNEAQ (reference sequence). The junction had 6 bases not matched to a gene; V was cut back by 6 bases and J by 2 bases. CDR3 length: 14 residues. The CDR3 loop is CASREGTGPYEQYF. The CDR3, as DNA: TGTGCCAGCAGGGAAGGGACAGGCCCCTACGAGCAGTACTTC.

DNA of the CDR3: TGCGCCAGCAGCTCGCCGGGAAAGCAAGAGACCCAGTACTTC. Translation gives CASSSPGKQETQYF. The V call is TRBV5-1, the J call TRBJ2-5; TRBD2 is a possible D gene (5 bases). The ends were cut back, 3 bases at V and 2 bases at J, with 11 bases in the middle. The CDR3 runs 14 residues. The V gene's germline CDR1 is SGHRS and CDR2 YFSETQ.

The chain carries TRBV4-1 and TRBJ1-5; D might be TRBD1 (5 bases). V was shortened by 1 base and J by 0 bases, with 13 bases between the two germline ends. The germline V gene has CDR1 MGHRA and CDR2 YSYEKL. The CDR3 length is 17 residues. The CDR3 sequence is CASSQVWGLGSNQPQHF. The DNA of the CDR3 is TGCGCCAGCAGCCAAGTTTGGGGCTTGGGTAGCAATCAGCCCCAGCATTTT.

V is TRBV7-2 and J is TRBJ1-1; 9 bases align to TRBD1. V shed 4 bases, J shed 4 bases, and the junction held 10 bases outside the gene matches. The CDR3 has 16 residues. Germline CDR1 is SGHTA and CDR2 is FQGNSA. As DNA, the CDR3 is TGTGCCAGCAGCTCGAAAACGGGACAGGGTAGCACTGAAGCTTTCTTT. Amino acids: CASSSKTGQGSTEAFF.

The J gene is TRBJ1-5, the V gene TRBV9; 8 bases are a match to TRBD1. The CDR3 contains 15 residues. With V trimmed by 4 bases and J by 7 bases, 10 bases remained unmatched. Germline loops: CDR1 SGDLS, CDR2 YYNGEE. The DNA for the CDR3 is TGTGCCAGCAGCCCCGAAGGGACAGGCACCCAGCCCCAGCATTTT. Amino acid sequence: CASSPEGTGTQPQHF. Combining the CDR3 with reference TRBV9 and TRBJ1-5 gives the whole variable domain DSGVTQTPKHLITATGQRVTLRCSPRSGDLSVYWYQQSLDQGLQFLIQYYNGEERAKGNILERFSAQQFPDLHSELNLSSLELGDSALYFCASSPEGTGTQPQHFGDGTRLSIL.